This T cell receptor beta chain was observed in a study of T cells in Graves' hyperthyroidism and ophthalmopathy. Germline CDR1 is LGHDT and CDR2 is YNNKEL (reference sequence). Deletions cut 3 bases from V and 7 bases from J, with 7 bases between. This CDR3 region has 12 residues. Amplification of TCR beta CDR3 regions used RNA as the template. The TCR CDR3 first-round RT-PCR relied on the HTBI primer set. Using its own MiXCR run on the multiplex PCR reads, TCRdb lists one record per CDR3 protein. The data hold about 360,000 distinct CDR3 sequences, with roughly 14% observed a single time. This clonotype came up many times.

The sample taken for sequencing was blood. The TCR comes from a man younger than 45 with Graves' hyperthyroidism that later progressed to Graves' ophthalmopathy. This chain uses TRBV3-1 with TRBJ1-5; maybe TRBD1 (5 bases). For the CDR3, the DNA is TGTGCCAGCAGCCATCGGGACCAGCCCCAGCATTTT. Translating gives CASSHRDQPQHF.